The entry below gives a single T cell receptor beta chain sequence along with its context. No antigen is known for it. Base qualities were left out, and no much larger clone turns up one base away. The sample belongs to a study of blood T cell repertoires in COVID-19 (dated by TCRdb to about 2020). Regarding the complete study: Samples covering the acute and convalescent phases of COVID-19 were provided by collaborators in the United States, Italy and Spain. The material from the prospective study consisted of cDNA or gDNA derived from T cells, B-cell-depleted T cells, or PBMCs. The dataset comprised deeply sampled blood TCRbeta repertoires from subjects exposed to, actively infected with, or recovered from COVID-19. The samples were drawn from the first 160 participants of the ongoing ImmuneRACE study and from some 1,300 subjects provided by 6 global collaborators. The repertoires were made available in a free public database intended to serve as a resource for research on the immune response to SARS-CoV-2. A de-identified subject ID, COVID-19 status, age in years and sex were almost always included in the sample metadata. Where available, HLA class I and class II types were taken from metadata supplied by the sample provider and were not determined by assay-based typing. Here is what the overall study found, with its caveats: The quantity of clinical and demographic metadata differed by source and by participant and was supplied without curation.

TCRbeta CDR3 regions were amplified from genomic DNA using the immunoSEQ Assay, a bias-controlled multiplex PCR. On the study's bioinformatics: The number of nucleated cells in each sample was estimated by amplification of reference gene primers within the assay. Sequence reads were collapsed and filtered to measure the absolute abundance of every unique TCRbeta CDR3 rearrangement. Productive Simpson clonality was computed per sample as the square root of Simpson's diversity index over productive rearrangements. As stored in TCRdb, this immuneACCESS dataset retains in-frame rearrangements with V and J assigned. A fraction of the clones does not appear; measured against another copy, unresolved V genes explain less than half of the discrepancy, and the remainder lacks a known reason. V, J and clone size reflect that table, while D and trimming were determined from the DNA. Counted in this sample were more than 85,000 clones; just over 85% of them appeared once. Approximately 2% of the sample rests with the top ten.

One collaborating source in Seattle enrolled patients while the patients were actively infected and followed the patients over time throughout the course of disease. Collaborating institutions collected whole blood in K2EDTA tubes following their own protocols. Collaborator samples were shipped for TCRbeta analysis as frozen whole blood, isolated PBMCs, or DNA extracted from either sample type. The TCR comes from a man aged 50 or older with COVID-19, enrolled during active disease. The specimen sequenced was peripheral blood.

The nucleotides are TGTGCCAGCAGGCAGACAGGGAGGTTGATCTATGGCTACACCTTC. The encoded protein is CASRQTGRLIYGYTF. The chain couples TRBV28 to TRBJ1-2, with TRBD1 identical over 7 junction bases. V loses 6 bases at its end and J loses 4 bases; junction bases beyond the gene matches: 11. From the cysteine up to the phenylalanine, the CDR3 has a length of 15 residues. Solely the CDR3 DNA is kept, with 45 bases framed from the first base. CDR1 and CDR2 are drawn from the germline V gene: MDHEN, SYDVKM.